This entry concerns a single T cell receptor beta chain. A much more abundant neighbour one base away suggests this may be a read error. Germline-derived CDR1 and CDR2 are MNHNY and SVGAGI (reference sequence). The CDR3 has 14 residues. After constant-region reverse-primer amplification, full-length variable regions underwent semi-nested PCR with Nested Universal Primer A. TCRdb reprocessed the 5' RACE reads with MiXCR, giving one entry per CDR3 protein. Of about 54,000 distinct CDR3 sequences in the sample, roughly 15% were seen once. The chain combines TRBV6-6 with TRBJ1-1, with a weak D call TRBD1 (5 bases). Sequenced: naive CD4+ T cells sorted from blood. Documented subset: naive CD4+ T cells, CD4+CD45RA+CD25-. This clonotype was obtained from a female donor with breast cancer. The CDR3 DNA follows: TGTGCCAGCAGCCACCAGGGAATGAACACTGAAGTTTTCTTT. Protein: CASSHQGMNTEVFF.